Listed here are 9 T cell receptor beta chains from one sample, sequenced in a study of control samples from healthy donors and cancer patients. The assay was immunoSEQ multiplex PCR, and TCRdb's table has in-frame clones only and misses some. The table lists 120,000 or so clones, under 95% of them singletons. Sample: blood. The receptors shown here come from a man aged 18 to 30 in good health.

CDR3: CASSFPGTTGELFF. The CDR3 coding sequence is TGTGCCAGCAGCTTCCCTGGGACAACCGGGGAGCTGTTTTTT. The chain has TRBV7-9 and TRBJ2-2; maybe TRBD1 (6 bases). This CDR3 region has 14 residues. The germline V and J ends were trimmed by 3 bases and 5 bases, with 10 bases remaining between them. The germline V gene has CDR1 SEHNR and CDR2 FQNEAQ (reference sequence). Filled out from reference TRBV7-9 and TRBJ2-2, the complete variable domain reads DTGVSQNPRHKITKRGQNVTFRCDPISEHNRLYWYRQTLGQGPEFLTYFQNEAQLEKSRLLSDRFSAERPKGSFSTLEIQRTEQGDSAMYLCASSFPGTTGELFFGEGSRLTVL.

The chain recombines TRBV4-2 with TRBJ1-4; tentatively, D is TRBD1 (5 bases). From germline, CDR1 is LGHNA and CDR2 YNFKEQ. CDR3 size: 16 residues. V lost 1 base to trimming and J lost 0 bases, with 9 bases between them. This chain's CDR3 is CASSQGQLATNEKLFF. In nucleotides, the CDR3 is TGTGCCAGCAGCCAAGGACAGCTTGCAACTAATGAAAAACTGTTTTTT.

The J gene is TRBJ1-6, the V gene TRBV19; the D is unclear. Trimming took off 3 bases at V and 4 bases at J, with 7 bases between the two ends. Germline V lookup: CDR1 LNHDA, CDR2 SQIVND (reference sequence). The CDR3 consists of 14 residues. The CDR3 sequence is CASSIPEYNSPLHF. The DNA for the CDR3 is TGTGCCAGTAGTATTCCAGAGTATAATTCACCCCTCCACTTT.

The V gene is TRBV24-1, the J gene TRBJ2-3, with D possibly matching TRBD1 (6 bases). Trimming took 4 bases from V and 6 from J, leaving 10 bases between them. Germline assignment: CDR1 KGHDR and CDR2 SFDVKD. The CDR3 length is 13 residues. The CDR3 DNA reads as TGTGCCACCAGTGACTCAGGGGACGATACGCAGTATTTT. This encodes CATSDSGDDTQYF.

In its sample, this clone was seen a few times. CDR3 DNA: TGTGCCAGCAGCTTAGGGGCGACTAGCGGGGGGGAAGAGCAGTTCTTC. This translates into CASSLGATSGGEEQFF. The gene calls are TRBV11-3 and TRBJ2-1, with 14 bases lining up with TRBD2. CDR1 and CDR2 from the germline V gene are SGHNT and YENEEA. This CDR3 contains 16 residues. The trim removed 1 base at V and 10 bases at J, leaving 6 bases unmatched.

The CDR3 DNA follows: TGTGCCAGCTCACCACCGGGACTGCCGAGGGGCACCGGGGAGCTGTTTTTT. The encoded protein is CASSPPGLPRGTGELFF. This chain joins TRBV18 and TRBJ2-2; TRBD2 might be the D (6 bases). The CDR3 contains 17 residues. Germline loops: CDR1 KGHSH, CDR2 LQKENI. Trimming took off 0 bases at V and 4 bases at J, with 15 bases between the two ends. Complete variable domain (other parts from reference TRBV18 and TRBJ2-2): NAGVMQNPRHLVRRRGQEARLRCSPMKGHSHVYWYRQLPEEGLKFMVYLQKENIIDESGMPKERFSAEFPKEGPSILRIQQVVRGDSAAYFCASSPPGLPRGTGELFFGEGSRLTVL.

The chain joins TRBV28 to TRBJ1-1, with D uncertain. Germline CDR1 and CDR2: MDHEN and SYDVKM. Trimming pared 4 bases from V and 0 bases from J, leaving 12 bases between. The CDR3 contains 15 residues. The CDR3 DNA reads TGTGCCAGCAGTTCCCCGCGGGGTATGAACACTGAAGCTTTCTTT. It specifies CASSSPRGMNTEAFF.

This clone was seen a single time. In DNA form, the CDR3 reads TGTGCCAGCAGTACAGGGTTAGCTAACTATGGCTACACCTTC. It is translated as CASSTGLANYGYTF. V is TRBV27 and J is TRBJ1-2; TRBD1 is a possible D gene (6 bases). Looked up from germline, CDR1 is MNHEY and CDR2 is SMNVEV (reference sequence). The V end was cut by 5 bases, the J end by 0 bases, with 10 bases between. This CDR3 has 14 amino acids.

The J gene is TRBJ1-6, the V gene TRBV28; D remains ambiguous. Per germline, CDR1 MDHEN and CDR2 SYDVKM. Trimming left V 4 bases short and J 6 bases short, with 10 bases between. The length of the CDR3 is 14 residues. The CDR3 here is CASSSSEVNSPLHF. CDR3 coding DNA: TGTGCCAGCAGTTCCAGTGAAGTTAATTCACCCCTCCACTTT.